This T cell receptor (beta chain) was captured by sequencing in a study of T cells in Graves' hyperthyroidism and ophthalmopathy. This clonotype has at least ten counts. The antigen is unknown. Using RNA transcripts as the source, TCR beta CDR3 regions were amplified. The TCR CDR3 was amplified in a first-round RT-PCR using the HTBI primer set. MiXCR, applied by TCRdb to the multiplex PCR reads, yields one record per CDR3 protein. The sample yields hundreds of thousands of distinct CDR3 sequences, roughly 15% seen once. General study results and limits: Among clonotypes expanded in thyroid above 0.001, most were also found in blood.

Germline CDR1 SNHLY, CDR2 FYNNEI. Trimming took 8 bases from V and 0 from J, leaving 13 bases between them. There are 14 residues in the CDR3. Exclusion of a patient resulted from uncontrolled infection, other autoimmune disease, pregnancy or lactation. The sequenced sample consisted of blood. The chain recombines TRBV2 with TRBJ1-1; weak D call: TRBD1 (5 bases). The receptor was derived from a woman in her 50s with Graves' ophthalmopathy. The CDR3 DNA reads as TGTGCCAGCCCCGGGGGAGGGATGAACACTGAAGCTTTCTTT. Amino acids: CASPGGGMNTEAFF.